This T cell receptor (beta chain) emerged from a study of read filtering for tumor transcriptome and immune sequencing. Overall study context: Mean patient age was 65.9 years, range roughly 45 to 85; approximately 17 male, 14 female. 8 or 9 patients were R-ISS I, 16 were R-ISS II, 6 or 7 were R-ISS III.

CDR3 length: 14 residues. Germline V gene sequence: CDR1 MGHDK, CDR2 SYGVNS. On this clonotype itself: An end of the junction does not agree with germline; a read error may underlie this.

This library used roughly 400 ng RNA and molecular barcoded adaptors spanning alpha/delta and beta/gamma chains. A single record per CDR3 protein comes from TCRdb applying MiXCR to the reads. Among 120,000 or so distinct CDR3 sequences listed, about an eighth were seen once. The specimen was a population of CD138-negative cells sorted from bone marrow. The clonotype comes from a donor at least 40 years old with multiple myeloma. V usage is TRBV25-1 and J usage is TRBJ2-2; D is perhaps TRBD2 (6 bases). CDR3 sequence (DNA): TGTGCCAGCAGCGGGCGGATGGGTACCGGGGGGCTGTTTTTT. Translated: CASSGRMGTGGLFF.